Each of the 14 T cell receptor beta chains below was sequenced from the same sample in a study of identical twins. In TCRdb, the 5' RACE reads were re-called with MiXCR into one record per CDR3 protein. The sample carries about 570,000 distinct CDR3 sequences, approximately 10% recorded once. The sample was also linked to a second study, of yellow fever vaccine responses in identical twins.

The sequencing sample was made of PBMCs. These receptors came from a woman aged 18-30 years in good health.

J is TRBJ2-2 and V is TRBV7-2; 11 nucleotides match TRBD2. Losses at the gene ends were 7 bases for V and 1 base for J; bases not matched to a gene: 2. The CDR3 extends over 15 amino acids. Germline V gene sequence: CDR1 SGHTA, CDR2 FQGNSA. CDR3 nucleotides: TGTGCCAGCACACTAGCGGGGGTGAACACCGGGGAGCTGTTTTTT. This codes for CASTLAGVNTGELFF. Full variable domain (missing parts from reference TRBV7-2 and TRBJ2-2): GAGVSQSPSNKVTEKGKDVELRCDPISGHTALYWYRQSLGQGLEFLIYFQGNSAPDKSGLPSDRFSAERTGGSVSTLTIQRTQQEDSAVYLCASTLAGVNTGELFFGEGSRLTVL.

This chain uses TRBV12-3 or TRBV12-4 with TRBJ2-1; maybe TRBD1 (5 bases). This CDR3 region has 14 residues. With 3 bases removed from V and 6 bases from J, the gap between germline ends came to 12 bases. In nucleotides, the CDR3 is TGTGCCAGCAGTTTCCTTGACAGAACCAATGAGCAGTTCTTC. It translates to CASSFLDRTNEQFF.

At least ten counts were recorded for this clonotype. This chain joins TRBV25-1 and TRBJ2-3; D gene ambiguous. The CDR3 is 13 residues long. Germline V lookup: CDR1 MGHDK, CDR2 SYGVNS. Trimming left V 4 bases short and J 3 bases short, with 8 bases between. CDR3 sequence: CASSGGGTDTQYF. CDR3 coding DNA: TGTGCCAGCAGTGGCGGCGGAACAGATACGCAGTATTTT.

This clonotype was seen repeatedly, ten times or more. The rearrangement links TRBV14 to TRBJ2-1; 7 bases match TRBD2. The CDR3 is made up of 16 amino acids. Germline values: CDR1 SGHDN, CDR2 FVKESK. Losses at the gene ends were 4 bases for V and 5 bases for J; bases not matched to a gene: 11. CDR3 DNA: TGTGCCAGCAGCCGCCCCGGGACTAAATCCAACAATGAGCAGTTCTTC. Protein: CASSRPGTKSNNEQFF.

This clonotype was seen more than once but under ten times. V gene TRBV7-8 combines with J gene TRBJ2-7, with D possibly matching TRBD2 (5 bases). Per the germline V gene, CDR1 is SGHVS and CDR2 is FQNEAQ. This CDR3 has 14 amino acids. Trimming shortened V by 7 bases and J by 0 bases, and 13 bases separated the two germline ends. CDR3 sequence (DNA): TGTGCCAGCATCCTAAGTGGGAGCTCCTACGAGCAGTACTTC. It translates to CASILSGSSYEQYF.

This clonotype was counted a few times. The CDR3 DNA reads as TGTGCCAGCAGCGTAGTTAGCAGCGCAGGCAATGAGCAGTTCTTC. It codes for CASSVVSSAGNEQFF. The V gene is TRBV9, the J gene TRBJ2-1; D unclear. Germline V gene data show CDR1 as SGDLS and CDR2 as YYNGEE. This CDR3 is 15 amino acids long. Between the trimmed V and J ends, which lost 0 bases and 6 bases, there was a span of 13 bases.

The rearrangement uses TRBV7-2 and TRBJ1-5; D is unresolved. In germline, CDR1 is SGHTA, CDR2 FQGNSA. Deletions cut 7 bases from V and 9 bases from J, with 19 bases between. This CDR3 region has 14 residues. CDR3 sequence (DNA): TGTGCCAGCACTGAGAGGGCAGGCCCTGGGCCCCAGCATTTT. Translated, it gives CASTERAGPGPQHF.

The rearrangement joins TRBV13 to TRBJ2-7; the match to TRBD1 covers 9 bases. The junction had 7 bases not matched to a gene; V was cut back by 5 bases and J by 2 bases. Germline lookup yields CDR1 PRHDT and CDR2 FYEKMQ (reference sequence). The CDR3 totals 15 residues. This chain's CDR3 is CASSLSGTGTYEQYF. CDR3 DNA: TGTGCCAGCAGCCTCTCCGGGACAGGGACCTACGAGCAGTACTTC.

In its sample, this clonotype was seen many times. The rearrangement joins TRBV20-1 to TRBJ2-1; perhaps TRBD2 as D (6 bases). The CDR3 is 16 amino acids. Germline CDR1 DFQATT, CDR2 SNEGSKA (reference sequence). V shed 3 bases and J shed 0 bases, with 15 bases lying between them. CDR3 in amino acids: CSASPWGGTSYNEQFF. The CDR3 nucleotides are TGCAGTGCTAGTCCTTGGGGCGGGACCTCCTACAATGAGCAGTTCTTC.

This clonotype was observed a handful of times. This rearrangement joins TRBV20-1 to TRBJ2-2; 8 bases are a match to TRBD2. Per germline, CDR1 DFQATT and CDR2 SNEGSKA (reference sequence). V lost 0 bases to trimming and J lost 6 bases; unmatched junction nucleotides: 6. CDR3 length: 15 residues. The CDR3 DNA reads as TGCAGTGCTAGAGATGGGGCGGGAGGAGCCGGGGAGCTGTTTTTT. Translation gives CSARDGAGGAGELFF.

This clonotype appeared a few times. V gene TRBV30 combines with J gene TRBJ1-5, with D possibly TRBD1 on 5 matching bases. Trimming removed 4 bases at V and 0 bases at J, with 13 bases between. Per the germline V gene, CDR1 is GTSNPN and CDR2 is SVGIG (reference sequence). The CDR3 runs to 15 residues. The CDR3 is CAWTEGTVSNQPQHF. The CDR3 DNA reads as TGTGCCTGGACTGAGGGGACGGTTAGCAATCAGCCCCAGCATTTT.

This clonotype has just a few counts. This chain connects TRBV28 to TRBJ2-6; no definite D call. The CDR3 has 15 amino acids. Germline CDR1 MDHEN, CDR2 SYDVKM. V was cut by 6 bases and J by 0 bases, with 9 bases left in between. The CDR3 loop is CASRRRYSGANVLTF. The CDR3 DNA reads TGTGCCAGCAGGCGCAGGTACTCTGGGGCCAACGTCCTGACTTTC.

This clonotype was recorded a few times. This chain links TRBV11-2 with TRBJ2-7; TRBD2 agrees at 8 bases. Trimming cost V 5 bases and J 3 bases; bases outside gene matches: 9. Germline CDR1 reads SGHAT; CDR2 reads FQNNGV. The CDR3 is made up of 15 amino acids. In DNA, the CDR3 is TGTGCCAGCAGCCTTACTAGCGGCGTACTCTACGAGCAGTACTTC. Protein product: CASSLTSGVLYEQYF.

The CDR3 DNA is TGCAGCGGGTGGAGGCAGCAAGAGACCCAGTACTTC. As protein: CSGWRQQETQYF. This sequence joins TRBV29-1 and TRBJ2-5; weak D call: TRBD2 (5 bases). The ends were cut back, 7 bases at V and 2 bases at J, with 11 bases in the middle. The CDR3 length is 12 residues. The V gene's germline CDR1 is SQVTM and CDR2 ANQGSEA.